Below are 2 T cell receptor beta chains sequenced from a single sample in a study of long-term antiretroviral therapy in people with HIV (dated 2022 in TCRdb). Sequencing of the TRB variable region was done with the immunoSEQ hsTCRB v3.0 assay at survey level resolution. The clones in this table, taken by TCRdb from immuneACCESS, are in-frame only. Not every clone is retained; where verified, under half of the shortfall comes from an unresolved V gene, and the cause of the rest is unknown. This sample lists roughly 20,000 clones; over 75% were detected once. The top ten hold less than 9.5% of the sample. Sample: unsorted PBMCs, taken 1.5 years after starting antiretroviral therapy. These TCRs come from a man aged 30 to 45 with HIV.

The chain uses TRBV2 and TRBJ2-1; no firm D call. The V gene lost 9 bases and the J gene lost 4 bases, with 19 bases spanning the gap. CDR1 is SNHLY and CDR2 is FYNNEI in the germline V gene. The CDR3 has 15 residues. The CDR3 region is CASTQLPGPYNEQFF. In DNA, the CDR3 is TGTGCCAGTACCCAACTACCAGGACCGTACAATGAGCAGTTCTTC.

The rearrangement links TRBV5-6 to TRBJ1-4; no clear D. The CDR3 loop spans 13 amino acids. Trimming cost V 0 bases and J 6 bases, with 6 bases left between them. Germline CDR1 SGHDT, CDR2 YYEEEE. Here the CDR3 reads CASSLVGDEKLFF. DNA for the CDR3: TGTGCCAGCAGCTTGGTTGGTGATGAAAAACTGTTTTTT.